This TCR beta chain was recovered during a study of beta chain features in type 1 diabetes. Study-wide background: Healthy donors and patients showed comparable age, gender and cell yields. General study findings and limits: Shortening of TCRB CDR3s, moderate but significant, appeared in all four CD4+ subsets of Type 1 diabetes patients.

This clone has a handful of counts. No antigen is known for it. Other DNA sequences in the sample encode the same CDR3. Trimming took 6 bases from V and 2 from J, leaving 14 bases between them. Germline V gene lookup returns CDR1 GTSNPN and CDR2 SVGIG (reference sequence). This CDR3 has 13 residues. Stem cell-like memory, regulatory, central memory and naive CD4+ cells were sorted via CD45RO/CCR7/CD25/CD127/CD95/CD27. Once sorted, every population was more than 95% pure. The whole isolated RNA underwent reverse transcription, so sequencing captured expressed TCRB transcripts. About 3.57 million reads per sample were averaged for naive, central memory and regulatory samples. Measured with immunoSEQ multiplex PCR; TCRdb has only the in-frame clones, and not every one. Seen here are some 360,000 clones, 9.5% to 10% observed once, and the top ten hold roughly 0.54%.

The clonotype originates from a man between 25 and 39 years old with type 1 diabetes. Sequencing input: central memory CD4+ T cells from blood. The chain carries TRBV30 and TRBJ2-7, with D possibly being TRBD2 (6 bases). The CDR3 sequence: CACPGPGAYEQYF. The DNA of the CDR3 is TGTGCCTGCCCGGGGCCGGGGGCCTACGAGCAGTACTTC. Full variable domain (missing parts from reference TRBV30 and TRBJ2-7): SQTIHQWPATLVQPVGSPLSLECTVEGTSNPNLYWYRQAAGRGLQLLFYSVGIGQISSEVPQNLSASRPQDRQFILSSKKLLLSDSGFYLCACPGPGAYEQYFGPGTRLTVT.